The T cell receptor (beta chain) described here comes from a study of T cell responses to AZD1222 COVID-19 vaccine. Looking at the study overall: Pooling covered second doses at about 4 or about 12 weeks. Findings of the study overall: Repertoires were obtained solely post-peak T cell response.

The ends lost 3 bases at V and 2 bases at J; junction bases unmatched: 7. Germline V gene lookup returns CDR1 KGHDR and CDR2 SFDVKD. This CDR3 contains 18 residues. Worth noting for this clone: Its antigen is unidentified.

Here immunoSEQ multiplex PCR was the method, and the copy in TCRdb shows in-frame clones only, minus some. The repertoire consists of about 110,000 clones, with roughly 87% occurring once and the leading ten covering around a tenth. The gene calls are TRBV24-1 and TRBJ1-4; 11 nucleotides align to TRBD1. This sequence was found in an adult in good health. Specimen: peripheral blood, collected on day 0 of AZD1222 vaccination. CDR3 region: CATSDPGTGGATNEKLFF. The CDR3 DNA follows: TGTGCCACCAGTGATCCCGGGACAGGGGGAGCGACTAATGAAAAACTGTTTTTT.